This TCR beta chain derives from a study of T cell responses to AZD1222 COVID-19 vaccine. Study-wide points: Baseline serology detected seropositivity in only a handful of AZD1222 recipients.

The protocol was immunoSEQ multiplex PCR, while the TCRdb copy is restricted to in-frame clones and leaves out a portion. The data show some 140,000 clones, under 95% seen once. A remark on this clone: Its antigen is undetermined.

Germline CDR1 is MDHEN and CDR2 is SYDVKM. This CDR3 is built from 15 residues. V lost 6 bases and J lost 4, with 18 bases in between. This TCR was sampled from an adult in good health. This material consisted of peripheral blood, taken on day 0 of AZD1222 vaccination. The chain employs TRBV28 and TRBJ1-2; D unresolved. CDR3 residues: CASRRPRNLFYGYTF. In DNA form, the CDR3 reads TGTGCCAGCAGACGACCCAGGAATCTATTCTATGGCTACACCTTC.